The clone carrying this T cell receptor beta chain has only one observation. Its specificity is unknown. The junction shows a germline mismatch at one end, possibly a read error. The data are from a study of CD8 T cells in ankylosing spondylitis. Overall study results and limits: Enrichment of disease-linked clones was reportedly significant in matched ankylosing spondylitis synovial fluid. Among TCR beta sequences, a motif of roughly 8 highly homologous variants appeared characteristic of ankylosing spondylitis blood. Past research had described some motif variants in reactive arthritis synovial fluid and blood.

CDR3 length: 17 amino acids. Each TCR beta library was made by quantitative 5'-RACE that incorporated molecular barcodes. Each CDR3 protein gets one entry after TCRdb re-called the 5' RACE reads with MiXCR. The sample lists about 540,000 distinct CDR3 sequences, roughly 13% occurring once. The V gene is TRBV12-3 or TRBV12-4, the J gene TRBJ2-2, with TRBD1 as a possible D gene (5 bases). The specimen sequenced was blood, either unsorted or a sorted T cell fraction (not recorded which). The origin of this receptor is a male donor with ankylosing spondylitis. The CDR3 spells CARSLAGAAYHTGELFF. DNA of the CDR3: TGTGCCCGCAGTTTAGCTGGGGCCGCCTACCACACCGGGGAGCTGTTTTTT.